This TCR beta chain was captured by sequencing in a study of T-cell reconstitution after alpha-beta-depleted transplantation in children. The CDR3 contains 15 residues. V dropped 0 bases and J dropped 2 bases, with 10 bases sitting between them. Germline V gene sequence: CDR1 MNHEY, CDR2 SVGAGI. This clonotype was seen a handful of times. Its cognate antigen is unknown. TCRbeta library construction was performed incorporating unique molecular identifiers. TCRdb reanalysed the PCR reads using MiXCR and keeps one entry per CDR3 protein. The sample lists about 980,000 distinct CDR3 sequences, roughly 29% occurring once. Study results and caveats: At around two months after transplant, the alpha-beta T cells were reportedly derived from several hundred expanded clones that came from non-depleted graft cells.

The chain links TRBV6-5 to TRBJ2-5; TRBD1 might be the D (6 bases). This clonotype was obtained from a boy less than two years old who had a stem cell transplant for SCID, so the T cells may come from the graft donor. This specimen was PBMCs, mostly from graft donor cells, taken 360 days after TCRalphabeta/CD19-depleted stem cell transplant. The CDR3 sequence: CASSYSGTTQETQYF. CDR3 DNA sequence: TGTGCCAGCAGTTACTCGGGGACAACACAAGAGACCCAGTACTTC.